A single sample is the source of the 4 T cell receptor beta chains below, sequenced in a study of CD8 T cells in Susac syndrome (dated by TCRdb to about 2019). The library was prepared using the immunoSEQ multiplex PCR assay. RNA was extracted with the RNeasy kit and about 0.5 to 1 ug was reverse transcribed using random hexamers. In-frame beta chains were kept once TCRdb had trimmed the public reads at Q25 with fastp and called clones with MiXCR. Each entry merges the rows of one CDR3 protein and shows their most common DNA and genes. This sample comprises over 100,000 distinct CDR3 sequences, just under 95% of them detected only once. The top ten constitute roughly 0.11% of the sample. The sequencing input was CD8+ T cells from PBMCs. These TCRs come from a human donor in good health.

This clonotype was counted a single time. This rearrangement joins TRBV4-2 to TRBJ1-2; D is ambiguous. The CDR3 totals 13 residues. V gave up 0 bases and J gave up 5 bases, with 7 bases separating them. Germline V gives CDR1 LGHNA, CDR2 YNFKEQ. The CDR3 region is CASSQDMEYGYTF. The CDR3 bases are TGTGCCAGCAGCCAAGATATGGAGTATGGCTACACCTTC.

This CDR3 is CASSLLPAEGGGARYNEQFF. The CDR3 DNA reads TGCGCCAGCAGCCTTCTCCCCGCGGAAGGCGGGGGGGCGCGATACAATGAGCAGTTCTTC. This sequence joins TRBV5-1 and TRBJ2-1, with 9 bases lining up with TRBD2. Losses at the gene ends were 4 bases for V and 4 bases for J; bases not matched to a gene: 21. The V gene's germline CDR1 is SGHRS and CDR2 YFSETQ. The CDR3 totals 20 residues.

This clonotype has only one observation. The chain links TRBV5-6 to TRBJ1-1; D call uncertain. This CDR3 has 15 residues. Trimming took 6 bases from V and 0 from J, leaving 15 bases between them. From germline, CDR1 is SGHDT and CDR2 YYEEEE. The chain's CDR3 is CASTPRSGLNTEAFF. The CDR3 DNA is TGTGCCAGCACACCACGGTCAGGCTTGAACACTGAAGCTTTCTTT.

This rearrangement joins TRBV12-3 or TRBV12-4 to TRBJ2-1; no definite D call. V shed 3 bases and J shed 10 bases, with 13 bases lying between them. The CDR3 contains 13 residues. The CDR3 nucleotides read TGTGCCAGCAGTTTTGAGGTACAATGGGAGCAGTTCTTC. This encodes CASSFEVQWEQFF.